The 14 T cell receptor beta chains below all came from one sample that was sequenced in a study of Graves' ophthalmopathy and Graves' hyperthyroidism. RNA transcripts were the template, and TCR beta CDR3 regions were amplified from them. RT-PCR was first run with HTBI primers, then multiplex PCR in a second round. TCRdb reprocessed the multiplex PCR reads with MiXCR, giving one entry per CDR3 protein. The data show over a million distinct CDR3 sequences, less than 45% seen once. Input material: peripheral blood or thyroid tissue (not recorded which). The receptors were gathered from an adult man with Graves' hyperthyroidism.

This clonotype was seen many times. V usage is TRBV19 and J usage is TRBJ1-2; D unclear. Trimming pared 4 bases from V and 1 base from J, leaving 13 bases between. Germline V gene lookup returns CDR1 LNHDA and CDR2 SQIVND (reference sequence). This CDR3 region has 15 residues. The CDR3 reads CASSTLTPDNYGYTF. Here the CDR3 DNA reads TGTGCCAGTAGTACCCTCACGCCCGATAACTATGGCTACACCTTC. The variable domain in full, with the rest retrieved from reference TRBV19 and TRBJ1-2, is DGGITQSPKYLFRKEGQNVTLSCEQNLNHDAMYWYRQDPGQGLRLIYYSQIVNDFQKGDIAEGYSVSREKKESFPLTVTSAQKNPTAFYLCASSTLTPDNYGYTFGSGTRLTVV.

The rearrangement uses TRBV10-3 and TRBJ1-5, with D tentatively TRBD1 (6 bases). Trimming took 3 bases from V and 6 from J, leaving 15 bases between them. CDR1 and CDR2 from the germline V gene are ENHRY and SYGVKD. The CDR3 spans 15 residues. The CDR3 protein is CAISDWTGAGQPQHF. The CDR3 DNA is TGTGCCATCAGTGACTGGACGGGGGCAGGTCAGCCCCAGCATTTT.

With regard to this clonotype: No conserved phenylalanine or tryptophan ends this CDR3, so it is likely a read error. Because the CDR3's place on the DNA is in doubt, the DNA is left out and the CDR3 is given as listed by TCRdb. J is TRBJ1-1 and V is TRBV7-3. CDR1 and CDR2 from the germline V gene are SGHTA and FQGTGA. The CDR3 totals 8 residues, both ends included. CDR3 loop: CASTLPAS.

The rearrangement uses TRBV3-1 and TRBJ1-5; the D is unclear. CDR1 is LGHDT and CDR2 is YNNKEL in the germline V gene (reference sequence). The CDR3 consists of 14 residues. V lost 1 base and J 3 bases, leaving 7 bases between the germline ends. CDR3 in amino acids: CASSQGDTNQPQHF. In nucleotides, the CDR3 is TGTGCCAGCAGCCAAGGTGACACCAATCAGCCCCAGCATTTT.

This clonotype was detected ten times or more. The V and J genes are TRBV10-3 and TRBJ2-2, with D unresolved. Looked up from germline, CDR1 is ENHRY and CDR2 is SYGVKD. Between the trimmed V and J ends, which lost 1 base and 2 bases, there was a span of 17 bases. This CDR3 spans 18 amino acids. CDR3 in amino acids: CAISELIGMAGNTGELFF. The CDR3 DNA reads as TGTGCCATCAGTGAGTTGATAGGTATGGCAGGCAACACCGGGGAGCTGTTTTTT.

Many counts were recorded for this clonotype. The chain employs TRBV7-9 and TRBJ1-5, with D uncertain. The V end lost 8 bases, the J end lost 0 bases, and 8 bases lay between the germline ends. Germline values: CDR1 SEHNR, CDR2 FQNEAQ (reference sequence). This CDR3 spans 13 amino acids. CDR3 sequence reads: CASAGYSNQPQHF. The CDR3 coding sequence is TGTGCCAGCGCCGGATATAGCAATCAGCCCCAGCATTTT.

Here the CDR3 reads CASEGQERYNEQFF. CDR3 nucleotides: TGTGCCAGCGAAGGACAGGAAAGGTACAATGAGCAGTTCTTC. The chain links TRBV2 to TRBJ2-1, with 7 bases fitting TRBD1. CDR1 and CDR2 (germline): SNHLY, FYNNEI. The CDR3 length is 14 residues. Trimming removed 8 bases from V and 4 bases from J; junction bases left unmatched: 8.

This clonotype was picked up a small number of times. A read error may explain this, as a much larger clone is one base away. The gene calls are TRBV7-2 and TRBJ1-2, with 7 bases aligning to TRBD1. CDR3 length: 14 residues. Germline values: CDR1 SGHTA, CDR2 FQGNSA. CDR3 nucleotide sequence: TGTGTCAGCAGACCGGGACAGCTTAACTATGGCTACACCTTC. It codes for CVSRPGQLNYGYTF. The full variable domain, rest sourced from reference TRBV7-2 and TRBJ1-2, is GAGVSQSPSNKVTEKGKDVELRCDPISGHTALYWYRQSLGQGLEFLIYFQGNSAPDKSGLPSDRFSAERTGGSVSTLTIQRTQQEDSAVYLCVSRPGQLNYGYTFGSGTRLTVV.

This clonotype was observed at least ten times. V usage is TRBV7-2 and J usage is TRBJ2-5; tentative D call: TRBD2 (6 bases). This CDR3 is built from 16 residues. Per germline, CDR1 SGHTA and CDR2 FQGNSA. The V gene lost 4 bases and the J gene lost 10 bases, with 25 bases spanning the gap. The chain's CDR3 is CASSSYVGGALGDQYF. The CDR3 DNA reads TGTGCCAGCAGCTCCTATGTGGGCGGGGCCCTTGGGGACCAGTACTTC.

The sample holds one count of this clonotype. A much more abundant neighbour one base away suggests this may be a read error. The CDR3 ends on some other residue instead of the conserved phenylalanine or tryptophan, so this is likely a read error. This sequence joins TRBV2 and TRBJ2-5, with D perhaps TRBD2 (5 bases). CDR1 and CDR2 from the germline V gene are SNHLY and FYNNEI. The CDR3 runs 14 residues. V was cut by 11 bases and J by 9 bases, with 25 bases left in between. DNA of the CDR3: TGTGCCGGAAAGAGGGCTAGCAGTCCTGAGGCCCAGTACGTC. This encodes CAGKRASSPEAQYV.

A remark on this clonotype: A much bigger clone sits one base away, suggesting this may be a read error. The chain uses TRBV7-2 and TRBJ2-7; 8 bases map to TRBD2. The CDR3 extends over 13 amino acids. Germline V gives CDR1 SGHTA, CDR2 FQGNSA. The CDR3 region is CTSSPGGTPHRGF. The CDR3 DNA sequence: TGTACCAGCAGCCCGGGGGGGACTCCGCACCGTGGATTC. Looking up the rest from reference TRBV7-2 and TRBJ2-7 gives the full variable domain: GAGVSQSPSNKVTEKGKDVELRCDPISGHTALYWYRQSLGQGLEFLIYFQGNSAPDKSGLPSDRFSAERTGGSVSTLTIQRTQQEDSAVYLCTSSPGGTPHRGFGPGTRLTVT.

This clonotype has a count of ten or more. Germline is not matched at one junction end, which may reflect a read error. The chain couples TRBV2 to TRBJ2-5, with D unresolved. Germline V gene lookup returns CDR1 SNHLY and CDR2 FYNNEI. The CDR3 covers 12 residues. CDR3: CANSWGQETQYF. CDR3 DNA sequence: TGTGCCAACAGTTGGGGACAAGAGACCCAGTACTTC.

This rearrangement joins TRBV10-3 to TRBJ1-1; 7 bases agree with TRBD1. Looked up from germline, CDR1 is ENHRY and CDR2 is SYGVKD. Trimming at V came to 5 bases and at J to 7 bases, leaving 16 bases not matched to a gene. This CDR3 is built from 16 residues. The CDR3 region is CAISTHRGGGGLEAFF. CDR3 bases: TGTGCCATCAGTACACATCGCGGCGGAGGGGGCCTTGAAGCTTTCTTT.

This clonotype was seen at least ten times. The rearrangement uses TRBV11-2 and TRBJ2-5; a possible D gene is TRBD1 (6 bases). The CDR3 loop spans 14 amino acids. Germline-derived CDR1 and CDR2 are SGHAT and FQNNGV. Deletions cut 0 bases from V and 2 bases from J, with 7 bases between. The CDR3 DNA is TGTGCCAGCAGCTTAGATCAGGGGCAAGAGACCCAGTACTTC. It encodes CASSLDQGQETQYF.